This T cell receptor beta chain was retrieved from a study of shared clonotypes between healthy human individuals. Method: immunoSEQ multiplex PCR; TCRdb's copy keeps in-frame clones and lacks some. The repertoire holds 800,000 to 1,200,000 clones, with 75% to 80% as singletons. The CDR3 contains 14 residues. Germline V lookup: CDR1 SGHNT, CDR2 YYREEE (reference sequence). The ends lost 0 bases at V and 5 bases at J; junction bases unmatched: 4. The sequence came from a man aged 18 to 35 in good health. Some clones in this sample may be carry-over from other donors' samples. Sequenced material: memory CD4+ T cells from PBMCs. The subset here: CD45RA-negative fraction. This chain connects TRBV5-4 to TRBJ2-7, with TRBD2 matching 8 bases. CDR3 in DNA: TGTGCCAGCAGCTTGGGCGGGAGGTCCCACGAGCAGTACTTC. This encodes CASSLGGRSHEQYF.